These T cell receptor beta chains were read from a single sample in a study of blood T cell repertoires in COVID-19. Sequencing was performed with immunoSEQ multiplex PCR; in TCRdb, only in-frame clones are kept and a portion is missing. The table has around 300,000 clones, 90% seen once. The material sequenced was peripheral blood. The receptors derive from a woman aged 40 to 50 with COVID-19, enrolled during active disease. Each CDR3 is given with its conserved first and last residue. The order of the fields is V gene, J gene, D gene, clone size, CDR3 protein, CDR3 DNA. The D gene is left open where the match is weak. For some rows the clone size is stated as once, few or many, or as a class when expanded; others skip it.

TRBV9	TRBJ1-2	-	-	CASTPWTDGYTF	TGTGCCAGCACCCCATGGACAGATGGCTACACCTTC
TRBV5-1	TRBJ1-1	TRBD1	-	CASSLDVGQGNTEAFF	TGCGCCAGCAGCTTGGACGTGGGACAGGGAAACACTGAAGCTTTCTTT
TRBV14	TRBJ1-4	-	-	CASSPGLPRGEKLFF	TGTGCCAGCAGCCCGGGACTCCCTAGGGGTGAAAAACTGTTTTTT
TRBV9	TRBJ1-2	TRBD1	-	CASSGSDRGRNYGYTF	TGTGCCAGCAGCGGAAGCGACAGGGGGCGAAACTATGGCTACACCTTC
TRBV18	TRBJ2-5	-	-	CASSRGGGKETQYF	TGTGCCAGCTCCCGTGGAGGCGGGAAAGAGACCCAGTACTTC
TRBV7-2	TRBJ2-5	-	-	CASSNSGTQYF	TGTGCCAGCAGCAATAGCGGAACCCAGTACTTC
TRBV7-2	TRBJ2-3	-	-	CASSESQSYTQYF	TGTGCCAGCAGCGAGTCACAGAGCTATACGCAGTATTTT
TRBV7-9	TRBJ1-4	-	-	CASRPGRPAGTNEKLFF	TGTGCCAGCAGACCTGGTCGGCCAGCGGGGACTAATGAAAAACTGTTTTTT
TRBV27	TRBJ2-3	-	-	CASGSGPRLSTDTQYF	TGTGCCAGCGGATCGGGTCCAAGGTTGAGCACAGATACGCAGTATTTT
TRBV19	TRBJ1-5	-	-	CASSLFGKDQPQHF	TGTGCCAGTAGTCTTTTCGGGAAGGATCAGCCCCAGCATTTT
TRBV25-1	TRBJ1-1	-	-	CASSPIVNTEAFF	TGTGCCAGCAGCCCTATCGTGAACACTGAAGCTTTCTTT
TRBV19	TRBJ2-3	TRBD1	-	CASSLTGGVSTDTQYF	TGTGCCAGTAGTCTGACAGGGGGCGTAAGCACAGATACGCAGTATTTT
TRBV6-6	TRBJ2-5	-	-	CASRFGQLRHQETQYF	TGTGCCAGCAGGTTTGGACAGTTGAGGCACCAAGAGACCCAGTACTTC
TRBV4-1	TRBJ1-2	-	-	CASSQSPARGGLYGYTF	TGCGCCAGCAGCCAAAGCCCAGCACGGGGGGGCCTCTATGGCTACACCTTC
TRBV5-1	TRBJ1-2	TRBD1	-	CASSSDREAGYTF	TGCGCCAGCAGCTCCGACAGGGAAGCTGGCTACACCTTC
TRBV6-1	TRBJ1-1	-	-	CASSERVGGTEAFF	TGTGCCAGCAGTGAACGTGTGGGGGGCACTGAAGCTTTCTTT
TRBV30	TRBJ1-2	-	-	CAWSRRTVNYGYTF	TGTGCCTGGAGCCGACGGACAGTTAACTATGGCTACACCTTC
TRBV7-2	TRBJ1-6	TRBD1	once	CASSLGGQTPTPLHF	TGTGCCAGCAGCTTAGGGGGACAGACACCCACACCCCTCCACTTT
TRBV2	TRBJ2-3	-	-	CASRAGTQSTDTQYF	TGTGCCAGCAGGGCAGGGACACAGAGCACAGATACGCAGTATTTT
TRBV30	TRBJ1-1	TRBD1	-	CAWRYRGLGTEAFF	TGTGCCTGGAGGTACAGGGGGCTCGGCACTGAAGCTTTCTTT
TRBV9	TRBJ1-6	-	-	CASSSAGLNSPLHF	TGTGCCAGCAGCTCCGCGGGCCTTAATTCACCCCTCCACTTT
TRBV30	TRBJ2-7	-	-	CAWSGTVPNF	TGTGCCTGGAGTGGGACAGTACCCAACTTC
TRBV24-1	TRBJ2-7	TRBD1	-	CATQGGSYEQYF	TGTGCCACACAGGGGGGTTCCTACGAGCAGTACTTC
TRBV20-1	TRBJ1-2	-	once	CSASAGSGYTF	TGCAGTGCGAGCGCGGGGAGTGGCTACACCTTC